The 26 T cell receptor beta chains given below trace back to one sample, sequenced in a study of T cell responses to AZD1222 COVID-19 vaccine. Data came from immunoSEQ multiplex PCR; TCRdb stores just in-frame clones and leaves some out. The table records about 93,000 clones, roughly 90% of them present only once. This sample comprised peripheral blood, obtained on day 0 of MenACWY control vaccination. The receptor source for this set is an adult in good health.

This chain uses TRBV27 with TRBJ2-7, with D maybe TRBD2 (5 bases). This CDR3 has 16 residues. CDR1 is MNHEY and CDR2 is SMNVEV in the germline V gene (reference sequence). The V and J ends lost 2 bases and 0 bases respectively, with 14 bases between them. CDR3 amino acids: CASSLGPPGNSYEQYF. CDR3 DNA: TGTGCCAGCAGTTTAGGGCCCCCGGGGAACTCCTACGAGCAGTACTTC.

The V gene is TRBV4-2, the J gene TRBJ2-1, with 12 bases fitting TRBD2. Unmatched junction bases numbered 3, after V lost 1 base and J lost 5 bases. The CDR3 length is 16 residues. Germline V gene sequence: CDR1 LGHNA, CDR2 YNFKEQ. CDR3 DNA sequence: TGTGCCAGCAGCCAAGGGTGGACTAGCGGGAACAATGAGCAGTTCTTC. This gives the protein CASSQGWTSGNNEQFF.

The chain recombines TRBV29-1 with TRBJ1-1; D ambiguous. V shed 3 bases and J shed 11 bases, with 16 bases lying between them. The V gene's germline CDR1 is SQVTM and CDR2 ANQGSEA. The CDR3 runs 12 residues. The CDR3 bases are TGCAGCGTTGATGAAGGTGGTATGGGGGCTTTCTTT. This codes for CSVDEGGMGAFF.

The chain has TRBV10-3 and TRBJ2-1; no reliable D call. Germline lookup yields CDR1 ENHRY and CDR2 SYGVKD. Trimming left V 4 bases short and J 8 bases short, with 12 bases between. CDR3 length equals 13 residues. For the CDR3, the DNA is TGTGCCATCAGTGCTGTAGGGCTCGATGAGCAGTTCTTC. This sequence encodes CAISAVGLDEQFF.

CDR3 nucleotide sequence: TGTGCCAGCAGCCCACAGGGGCTAGGGTCACCCCTCCACTTT. Amino acid sequence: CASSPQGLGSPLHF. The gene calls are TRBV5-6 and TRBJ1-6; 7 bases map to TRBD1. CDR1 is SGHDT, CDR2 YYEEEE, per germline. The CDR3 spans 14 residues. The V segment lost 4 bases and the J segment 10 bases; nucleotides outside the gene matches: 8.

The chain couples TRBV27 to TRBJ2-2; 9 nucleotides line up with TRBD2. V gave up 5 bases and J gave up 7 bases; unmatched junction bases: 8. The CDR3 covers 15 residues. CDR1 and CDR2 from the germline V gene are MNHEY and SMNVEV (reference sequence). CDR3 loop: CASSPGGGALGELFF. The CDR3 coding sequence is TGTGCCAGCAGTCCTGGCGGGGGGGCCCTCGGGGAGCTGTTTTTT.

Here the CDR3 DNA reads TGTGCCAGCTCACCAGTAGGGAATAATGAAAAACTGTTTTTT. Protein: CASSPVGNNEKLFF. The V call is TRBV18, the J call TRBJ1-4; unclear D gene. The CDR3 is 14 residues long. V dropped 2 bases and J dropped 4 bases, with 8 bases sitting between them. The germline V gene encodes CDR1 KGHSH and CDR2 LQKENI.

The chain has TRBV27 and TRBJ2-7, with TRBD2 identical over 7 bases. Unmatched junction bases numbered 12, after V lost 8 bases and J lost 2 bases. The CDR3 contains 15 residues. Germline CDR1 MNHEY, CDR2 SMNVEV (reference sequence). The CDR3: CASSFVASGTYEQYF. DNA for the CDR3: TGTGCCAGCTCTTTTGTGGCTAGCGGAACCTACGAGCAGTACTTC.

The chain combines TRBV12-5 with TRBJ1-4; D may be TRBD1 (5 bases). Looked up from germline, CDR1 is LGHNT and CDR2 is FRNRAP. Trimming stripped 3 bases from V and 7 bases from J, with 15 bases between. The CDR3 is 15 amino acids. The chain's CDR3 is CASGFGGGGREKLFF. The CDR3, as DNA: TGTGCTAGTGGTTTTGGGGGGGGAGGACGTGAAAAACTGTTTTTT.

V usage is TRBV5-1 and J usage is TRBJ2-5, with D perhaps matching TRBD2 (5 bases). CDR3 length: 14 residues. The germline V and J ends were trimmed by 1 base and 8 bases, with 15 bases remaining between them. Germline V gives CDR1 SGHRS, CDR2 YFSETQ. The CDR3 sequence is CASSLCLAGCTQYF. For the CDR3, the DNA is TGCGCCAGCAGCTTGTGCCTAGCCGGTTGCACCCAGTACTTC.

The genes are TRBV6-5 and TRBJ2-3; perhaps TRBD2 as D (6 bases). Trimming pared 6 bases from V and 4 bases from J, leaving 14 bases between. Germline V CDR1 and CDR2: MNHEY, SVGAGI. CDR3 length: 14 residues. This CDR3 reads CASRPPGEADTQYF. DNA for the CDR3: TGTGCCAGCAGACCACCGGGGGAAGCAGATACGCAGTATTTT.

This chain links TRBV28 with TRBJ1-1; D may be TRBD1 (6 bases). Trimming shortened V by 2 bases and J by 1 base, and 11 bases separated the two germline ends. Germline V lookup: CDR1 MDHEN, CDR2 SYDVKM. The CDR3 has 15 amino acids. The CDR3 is CASSLQGRGNTEAFF. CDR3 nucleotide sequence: TGTGCCAGCAGTTTACAGGGGCGCGGGAACACTGAAGCTTTCTTT.

The chain's CDR3 is CAWRQGNSPLHF. The CDR3 DNA is TGTGCCTGGAGACAGGGGAACTCACCCCTCCACTTT. The chain carries TRBV30 and TRBJ1-6; the match to TRBD1 covers 7 bases. The CDR3 contains 12 residues. Germline CDR1 reads GTSNPN; CDR2 reads SVGIG (reference sequence). Trimming removed 3 bases from V and 10 bases from J; junction bases left unmatched: 3.

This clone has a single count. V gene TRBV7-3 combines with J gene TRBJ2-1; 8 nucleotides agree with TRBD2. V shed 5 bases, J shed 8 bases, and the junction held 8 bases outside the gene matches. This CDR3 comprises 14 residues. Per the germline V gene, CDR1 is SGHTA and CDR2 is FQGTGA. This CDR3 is CASSPRSGDYEQFF. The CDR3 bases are TGTGCCAGCAGCCCACGTAGCGGGGATTATGAGCAGTTCTTC.

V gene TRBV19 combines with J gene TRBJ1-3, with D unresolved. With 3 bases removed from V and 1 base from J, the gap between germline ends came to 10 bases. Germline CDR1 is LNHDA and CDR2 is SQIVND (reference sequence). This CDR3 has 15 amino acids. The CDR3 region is CASSIRRGSGNTIYF. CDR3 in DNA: TGTGCCAGTAGTATCCGGCGGGGTTCTGGAAACACCATATATTTT.

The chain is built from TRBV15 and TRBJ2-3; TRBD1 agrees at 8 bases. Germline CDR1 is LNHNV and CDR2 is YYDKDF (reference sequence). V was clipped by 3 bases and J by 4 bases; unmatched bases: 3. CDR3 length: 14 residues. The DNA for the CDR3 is TGTGCCACCAGCAGGGACAGGGCGGCAGATACGCAGTATTTT. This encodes CATSRDRAADTQYF. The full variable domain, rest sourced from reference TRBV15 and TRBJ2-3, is DAMVIQNPRYQVTQFGKPVTLSCSQTLNHNVMYWYQQKSSQAPKLLFHYYDKDFNNEADTPDNFQSRRPNTSFCFLDIRSPGLGDTAMYLCATSRDRAADTQYFGPGTRLTVL.

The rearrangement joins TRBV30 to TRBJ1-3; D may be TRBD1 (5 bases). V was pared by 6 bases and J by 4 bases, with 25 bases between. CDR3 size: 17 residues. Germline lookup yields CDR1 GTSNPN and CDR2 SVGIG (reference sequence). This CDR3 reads CACTAVRGEKSGNTIYF. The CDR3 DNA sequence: TGTGCCTGCACCGCGGTCCGGGGGGAAAAATCGGGAAACACCATATATTTT.

The CDR3, as DNA: TGTGCCAGCAGTCCTCTAGCGGGGGGGCAAGATACGCAGTATTTT. This translates into CASSPLAGGQDTQYF. The chain is built from TRBV3-1 (or the pseudogene TRBV3-2) and TRBJ2-3; 12 positions match TRBD2. The V segment lost 6 bases and the J segment 5 bases; nucleotides outside the gene matches: 6. The germline gives CDR1 LGHDT, CDR2 YNNKEL (reference sequence). The CDR3 covers 15 residues.

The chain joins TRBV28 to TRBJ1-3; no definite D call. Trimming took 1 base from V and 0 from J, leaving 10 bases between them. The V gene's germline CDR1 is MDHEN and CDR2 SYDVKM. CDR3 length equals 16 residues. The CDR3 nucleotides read TGTGCCAGCAGTTTATTACAGCAATCCTCTGGAAACACCATATATTTT. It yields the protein CASSLLQQSSGNTIYF.

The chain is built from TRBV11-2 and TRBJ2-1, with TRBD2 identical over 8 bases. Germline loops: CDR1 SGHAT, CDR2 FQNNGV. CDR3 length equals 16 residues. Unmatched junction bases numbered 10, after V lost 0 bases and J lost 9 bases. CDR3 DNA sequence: TGTGCCAGCAGCTTAGATCGATCGGGGGGGTTCTCTGAGCAGTTCTTC. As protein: CASSLDRSGGFSEQFF.

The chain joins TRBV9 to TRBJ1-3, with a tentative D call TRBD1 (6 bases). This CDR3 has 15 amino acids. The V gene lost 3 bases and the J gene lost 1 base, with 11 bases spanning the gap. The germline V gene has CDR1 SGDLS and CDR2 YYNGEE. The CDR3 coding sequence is TGTGCCAGCAGCGAAGCAGGGGTATCTGGAAACACCATATATTTT. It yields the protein CASSEAGVSGNTIYF. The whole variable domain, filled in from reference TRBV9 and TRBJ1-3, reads DSGVTQTPKHLITATGQRVTLRCSPRSGDLSVYWYQQSLDQGLQFLIQYYNGEERAKGNILERFSAQQFPDLHSELNLSSLELGDSALYFCASSEAGVSGNTIYFGEGSWLTVV.

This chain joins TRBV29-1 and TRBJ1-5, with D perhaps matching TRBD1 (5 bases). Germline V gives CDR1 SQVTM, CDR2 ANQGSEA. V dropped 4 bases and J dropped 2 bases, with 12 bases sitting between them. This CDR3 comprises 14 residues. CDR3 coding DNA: TGCAGCGTTGGGTTGGGGGTTGGCAATCAGCCCCAGCATTTT. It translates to CSVGLGVGNQPQHF.

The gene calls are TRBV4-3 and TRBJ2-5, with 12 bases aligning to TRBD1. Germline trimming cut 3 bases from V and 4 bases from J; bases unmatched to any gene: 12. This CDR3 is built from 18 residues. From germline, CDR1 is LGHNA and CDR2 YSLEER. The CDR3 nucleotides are TGCGCCAGCAGCCAGGGTTTCAGCGGGACAGGGGGCGGAGAGACCCAGTACTTC. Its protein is CASSQGFSGTGGGETQYF.

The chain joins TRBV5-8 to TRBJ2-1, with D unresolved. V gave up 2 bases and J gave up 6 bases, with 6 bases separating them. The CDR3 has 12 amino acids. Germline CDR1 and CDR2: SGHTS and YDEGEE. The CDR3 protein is CASSLVPNEQFF. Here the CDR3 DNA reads TGTGCCAGCAGCTTAGTCCCCAATGAGCAGTTCTTC. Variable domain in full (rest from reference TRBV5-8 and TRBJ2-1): EAGVTQSPTHLIKTRGQQATLRCSPISGHTSVYWYQQALGLGLQFLLWYDEGEERNRGNFPPRFSGRQFPNYSSELNVNALELEDSALYLCASSLVPNEQFFGPGTRLTVL.

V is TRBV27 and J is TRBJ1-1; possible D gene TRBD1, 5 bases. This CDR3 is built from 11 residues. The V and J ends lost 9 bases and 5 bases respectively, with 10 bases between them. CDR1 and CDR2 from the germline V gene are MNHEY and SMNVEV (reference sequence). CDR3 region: CASKWGTEAFF. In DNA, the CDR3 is TGTGCCAGTAAGTGGGGGACTGAAGCTTTCTTT.

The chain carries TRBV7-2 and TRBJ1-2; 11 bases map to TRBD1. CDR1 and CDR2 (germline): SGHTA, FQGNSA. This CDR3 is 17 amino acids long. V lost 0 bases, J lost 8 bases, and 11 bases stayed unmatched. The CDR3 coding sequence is TGTGCCAGCAGCTTAGCGCTATTCGGACAGGGGGCCGAGGGCTACACCTTC. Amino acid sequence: CASSLALFGQGAEGYTF.